The 18 T cell receptor delta chains below come from one sample, sequenced in a study of γδ T cells in repeated Plasmodium falciparum infection. TCRdb called clones anew from the multiplex PCR reads with CATT. The sample carries tens of thousands of delta-chain clones, around 1.7% recorded once. Flow sorting of PBMC yielded separate Vgamma9/Vdelta2+ and Vdelta2-negative gammadelta T cell populations for bulk repertoire analysis. Source material: gamma-delta T cells from blood. These receptors came from a pool of human donors (malaria-infected and uninfected, not separated).

This clone was seen at least ten times. The sample contains more than one DNA sequence encoding this CDR3. This rearrangement joins TRDV1 to TRDJ1; D possibly corresponds to TRDD3 (5 bases). The CDR3 totals 19 residues. V was shortened by 9 bases and J by 7 bases, with 36 bases between the two germline ends. Germline-derived CDR1 and CDR2 are TSWWSYY and QGS. The CDR3 nucleotides read TGTGCTCTACAGCCCATAGGTTACGGCGTGACTGGTAGGGTTTCTAAACTCATCTTT. This encodes CALQPIGYGVTGRVSKLIF.

This clone was detected many times. With only one base between it and a far larger clone, this is likely a read error. Within the sample, other DNA sequences also encode this same CDR3. This chain links TRDV1 with TRDJ2, with D maybe TRDD3 (5 bases). Germline CDR1 and CDR2: TSWWSYY and QGS. CDR3 size: 16 residues. The CDR3 region has the DNA TGTGCCCTTGGGGAAGCTTTTTGTGATGGAACAGCACAACTCTTCTTT. Amino acid sequence: CALGEAFCDGTAQLFF.

This clone was seen more than once but under ten times. TCRdb lists the protein of a much larger clone for this DNA, which differs at residue 3, so this is likely a read error; the protein given here is translated from the DNA itself. The rearrangement joins TRDV3 to TRDJ1; TRDD2 matches at 7 bases. The CDR3 sequence is 17 residues long. Per the germline V gene, CDR1 is TVYSNPD and CDR2 is GDNSRS (reference sequence). The V and J ends lost 5 bases and 2 bases, in that order; junction bases with no gene match: 20. The CDR3 is CAPRLPSSILETDKLIF. In DNA form, the CDR3 reads TGTGCCCCTAGGCTTCCTAGCTCAATACTTGAGACCGATAAACTCATCTTT.

As to this clone: A single base is all that separates this from a far larger clone, so a read error is likely. The same CDR3 also results from other DNA sequences found in this sample. The chain employs TRDV1 and TRDJ1; 7 nucleotides match TRDD2. CDR1 is TSWWSYY and CDR2 is QGS in the germline V gene. This CDR3 has 20 residues. The CDR3 DNA reads as TGTGCTCTTGGGGAATTCCGAAATTCCTACCTTGTAGGGGTCACCGATAAGCTCATCTTT. Protein sequence: CALGEFRNSYLVGVTDKLIF.

The sample holds a few counts of this clone. A far larger clone is only one base removed, so a read error is likely. In the same sample, other DNA sequences code for this CDR3. The chain employs TRDV1 and TRDJ1; 12 nucleotides agree with TRDD3. The CDR3 extends over 21 amino acids. Trimming removed 0 bases from V and 3 bases from J; junction bases left unmatched: 17. The V gene's germline CDR1 is TSWWSYY and CDR2 QGS. For the CDR3, the DNA is TGTGCTCTTGGGGAACTAATGGGGTACTGGGGGATACCCTATCTTCCCGATAAACTCATCTTT. Its translation: CALGELMGYWGIPYLPDKLIF.

This clone was observed many times. This DNA's translation differs at residue 5 from TCRdb's protein, which comes from a much larger clone; a read error is likely, and the protein shown is translated from the DNA. This chain connects TRDV1 to TRDJ1; 11 bases match TRDD3. After removal of 4 bases from V and 0 bases from J, the junction contained 16 bases not matched to a gene. This CDR3 has 20 residues. In germline, CDR1 is TSWWSYY, CDR2 QGS. CDR3 protein: CALGGTRYWGIYSHTDKLIF. CDR3 sequence (DNA): TGTGCTCTTGGGGGAACCCGGTACTGGGGGATATATTCCCACACCGATAAACTCATCTTT.

On this clone: A far bigger clonotype differs at one base, so this is likely a read error. The same CDR3 arises from other DNA sequences in this sample as well. V usage is TRDV1 and J usage is TRDJ1, with 11 positions matching TRDD3. TCRdb lists no J gene, so it was determined here by aligning the DNA to germline. The CDR3 spans 24 residues. The germline gives CDR1 TSWWSYY, CDR2 QGS. The CDR3 region is CALGDLPRVDALGDTERNTDKLIF. Here the CDR3 DNA reads TGTGCTCTTGGGGATCTTCCTAGGGTCGATGCGCTGGGGGATACCGAACGCAACACTGATAAACTCATCTTT.

Only a few counts were recorded for this clone. The V gene is TRDV1, but the J gene lacks a call. The CDR3 contains 10 residues. The germline V gene has CDR1 TSWWSYY and CDR2 QGS. CDR3 coding DNA: TGTGCTCTTGGGAAACCACAGGCCTTCTTT. Translating it yields CALGKPQAFF.

This clone was seen only a few times. A far larger clone differs by one base, so this is likely a read error. This CDR3 is also generated by other DNA sequences in the sample. The gene calls are TRDV1 and TRDJ1; the D gene is possibly TRDD3 (5 bases). The germline gives CDR1 TSWWSYY, CDR2 QGS. The CDR3 is 19 amino acids. CDR3 residues: CALGNWSRVLEGNTDKLIF. CDR3 nucleotide sequence: TGTGCTCTTGGGAACTGGAGCCGCGTACTGGAGGGGAACACTGATAAACTCATCTTT.

In this sample, this clone turned up many times. The protein that TCRdb holds for this DNA derives from a much larger clone and differs from the translated DNA at residue 20, which likely indicates a read error; the protein shown here is translated from the DNA. The J gene is TRDJ1, the V gene TRDV1; TRDD3 aligns across 8 bases. Germline V gene lookup returns CDR1 TSWWSYY and CDR2 QGS. The CDR3 totals 22 residues. CDR3 protein: CALGELRLTFWGKTSYTDKPIF. Written as DNA, the CDR3 is TGTGCTCTTGGGGAACTAAGACTGACCTTCTGGGGGAAAACTAGCTACACCGATAAACCCATCTTT.

This clone appeared a few times. It is likely a read error: a sequence one base away is far more abundant. The sample has other DNA sequences that encode this CDR3 too. V and J are TRDV1 and TRDJ1, with 10 bases aligning to TRDD3. The J gene is not listed in TCRdb, so it was assigned here from a DNA match to germline. This CDR3 is built from 21 residues. CDR1 is TSWWSYY, CDR2 QGS, per germline. The chain's CDR3 is CALGVSFFFLQGGYANDKLIF. CDR3 nucleotides: TGCGCTCTTGGGGTCTCCTTCTTCTTCCTACAAGGGGGATACGCGAACGATAAACTCATCTTT.

Turning to this clone: The amino acid sequence in TCRdb belongs to a much larger clone and departs from this DNA's translation at residue 10, likely a sequencing read error; the sequence shown is translated from the DNA. The rearrangement joins TRDV1 to TRDJ1; the D gene is possibly TRDD3 (5 bases). The ends were cut back, 1 base at V and 7 bases at J, with 19 bases in the middle. Germline V gives CDR1 TSWWSYY, CDR2 QGS. The length of the CDR3 is 16 residues. For the CDR3, the DNA is TGTGCTCTTGGGGAACAAGATTTAGGGGAGACCACTAAACTCATCTTT. The encoded protein is CALGEQDLGETTKLIF.

Concerning this clone itself: TCRdb shows a much larger clone's protein in place of this DNA's translation, and the two differ at residue 8, likely through a read error; the protein shown is translated from the DNA. The chain uses TRDV1 and TRDJ1; 12 bases are shared with TRDD3. Looked up from germline, CDR1 is TSWWSYY and CDR2 is QGS. The ends lost 4 bases at V and 1 base at J; junction bases unmatched: 25. There are 23 residues in the CDR3. CDR3 DNA sequence: TGTGCTCTTGGGGCACCTCCTGCGGGCATACTGGGGGATACCAATCTTTGCACCGATAAACTCATCTTT. This codes for CALGAPPAGILGDTNLCTDKLIF.

This clone has a handful of counts. Only one base separates this from a far larger clonotype, so it likely reflects a read error. This same CDR3 is encoded by further DNA sequences in the sample. This chain joins TRAV38-2/DV8 and TRDJ3; TRDD3 matches 8 bases. TCRdb does not report a J gene; here it was assigned by matching the DNA to germline references. Germline CDR1 is TSESDYY and CDR2 is QEAYKQQN. The V and J ends lost 2 bases and 2 bases, in that order; junction bases with no gene match: 24. CDR3 size: 24 residues. This CDR3 reads CAYRSWYRPPTGGQSPWDTRQMFF. The CDR3 DNA reads as TGTGCTTATAGGAGTTGGTACCGCCCTCCTACTGGGGGCCAGAGCCCCTGGGACACCCGACAGATGTTTTTC.

Turning to this clone: TCRdb shows a much larger clone's protein in place of this DNA's translation, and the two differ at residue 7, likely through a read error; the protein shown is translated from the DNA. The V gene is TRDV2, the J gene TRDJ1, with 11 bases identical to TRDD3. No J gene was available from TCRdb, and it was assigned here by a germline match of the DNA. The CDR3 runs to 21 residues. V dropped 0 bases and J dropped 0; count of bases not matched to a gene: 17. CDR1 is GEAIGNYY, CDR2 EKD, per germline. This CDR3 reads CACDTVIGGYAERKDTDKLIF. CDR3 coding DNA: TGTGCCTGTGACACCGTTATTGGGGGATACGCCGAGCGGAAGGACACCGATAAACTCATCTTT.

With regard to this clone: A far larger clone differs by one base, so this is likely a read error. The sample holds other DNA sequences that translate to the same CDR3. This sequence joins TRDV1 and TRDJ1; D is perhaps TRDD2 or TRDD3 (9 bases each). The J gene comes from matching the DNA to germline here; TCRdb lacks it. This CDR3 has 21 amino acids. V was cut by 5 bases and J by 1 base, with 32 bases left in between. In germline, CDR1 is TSWWSYY, CDR2 QGS. The CDR3 bases are TGTGCTCTTGGGCTAACCTTCCTACCCGTACTGGGGGACAATCCCACCGATAAACTCATCTTT. It encodes CALGLTFLPVLGDNPTDKLIF.

This clone showed up many times. TCRdb shows a much larger clone's protein in place of this DNA's translation, and the two differ at residue 10, likely through a read error; the protein shown is translated from the DNA. The J gene is TRDJ1, the V gene TRDV1, with 9 bases lining up with TRDD3. The J gene, absent from TCRdb, was called here by matching the DNA to germline. Germline trimming cut 5 bases from V and 1 base from J; bases unmatched to any gene: 23. CDR3 length equals 21 residues. In germline, CDR1 is TSWWSYY, CDR2 QGS. The CDR3 sequence is CALGKASAYRGIPIFTDKLIF. The CDR3 DNA follows: TGTGCTCTTGGGAAGGCCTCTGCGTACCGGGGGATACCCATCTTCACCGATAAACTCATCTTT.

This clone was detected only a few times. The protein recorded in TCRdb matches a much larger clone and deviates from this DNA's translation at residue 11, suggesting a read error; the protein here is obtained by translating the DNA. The chain combines TRDV2 with TRDJ1; 7 nucleotides align to TRDD3. TCRdb does not report a J gene; here it was assigned by matching the DNA to germline references. This CDR3 spans 23 amino acids. Germline CDR1 is GEAIGNYY and CDR2 is EKD. After removal of 0 bases from V and 0 bases from J, the junction contained 27 bases not matched to a gene. The CDR3, as DNA: TGTGCCTGTGACACCGAGTTCTCCAAACTGGAGGATACGCGCCAAACGTACACCGATAAACTCATCTTT. Encoded protein: CACDTEFSKLEDTRQTYTDKLIF.